A selection of T cell receptor beta chains follows, all from one sample in a study of liver allograft versus peripheral blood T cells. TCRdb redid the calling of the reads with MiXCR, one entry per CDR3 protein. The sample lists around 12,000 distinct CDR3 sequences, 28% seen once, with around 2.2% in the top ten. Receptors originate from a human patient who had a liver transplant. Some T cells may originate from the graft donor. CDR3s include the opening cysteine and the closing phenylalanine or tryptophan. The order of the fields is V gene, J gene, D gene, clone size, CDR3 protein, CDR3 DNA. The D gene is left open where the match is weak. A row's size may be missing; if present it is once, few, many or a size class.

TRBV30	TRBJ2-6	-	few	CAWSVGFAGANVLTF	TGTGCCTGGAGTGTAGGGTTCGCTGGGGCCAACGTCCTGACTTTC
TRBV6-2/TRBV6-3	TRBJ2-7	-	-	CASRTNEYEQYF	TGTGCCAGCAGAACGAACGAGTACGAGCAGTACTTC
TRBV20-1	TRBJ1-2	TRBD1	-	CSARDPGQGIYGYTF	TGCAGTGCTAGAGATCCAGGACAGGGGATCTATGGCTACACCTTC
TRBV28	TRBJ2-2	-	-	CASSRVQGNTGELFF	TGTGCCAGCAGCCGGGTACAGGGGAACACCGGGGAGCTGTTTTTT
TRBV5-1	TRBJ2-7	TRBD1	-	CASSLGTGYHEQYF	TGCGCCAGCAGCTTGGGGACAGGGTACCACGAGCAGTACTTC
TRBV15	TRBJ1-6	-	-	CATSRDIGVRSPLHF	TGTGCCACCAGCAGAGACATAGGGGTACGCTCACCCCTCCACTTT
TRBV11-2	TRBJ2-5	TRBD2	few	CASSFSGTETQYF	TGTGCCAGCAGCTTTAGCGGGACGGAGACCCAGTACTTC
TRBV19	TRBJ1-2	TRBD1	few	CASSIEFFGGGDDGYTF	TGTGCCAGTAGTATAGAGTTCTTTGGAGGGGGCGACGATGGCTACACCTTC
TRBV9	TRBJ1-1	-	-	CASSVGEGGDVYTEAFF	TGTGCCAGCAGCGTAGGGGAAGGCGGCGATGTTTACACTGAAGCTTTCTTT
TRBV29-1	TRBJ2-5	TRBD1	medium-sized	CSVEDPTTGLQETQYF	TGCAGCGTTGAAGACCCAACGACAGGGCTCCAAGAGACCCAGTACTTC
TRBV10-1	TRBJ2-7	-	-	CASSESRGGGSYEQYF	TGCGCCAGCAGTGAGTCGAGAGGGGGAGGCTCCTACGAGCAGTACTTC
TRBV24-1	TRBJ2-7	-	many	CATSDVPGGGEQYF	TGTGCCACCAGTGACGTACCAGGGGGAGGCGAGCAGTACTTC
TRBV6-5	TRBJ1-6	TRBD1	medium-sized	CASSNSGTGVESYNSPLHF	TGTGCCAGCAGTAATTCCGGGACAGGGGTTGAGTCCTATAATTCACCCCTCCACTTT
TRBV18	TRBJ2-3	-	-	CASSPPTGGNTQYF	TGTGCCAGCTCACCACCCACAGGAGGGAATACGCAGTATTTT
TRBV29-1	TRBJ1-4	-	medium-sized	CSVAVGGGANEKLFF	TGCAGCGTTGCGGTAGGAGGGGGGGCTAATGAAAAACTGTTTTTT
TRBV6-5	TRBJ1-2	TRBD1	many	CASSRKVTGGFGYTF	TGTGCCAGCAGTCGAAAGGTGACAGGGGGCTTTGGCTACACCTTC